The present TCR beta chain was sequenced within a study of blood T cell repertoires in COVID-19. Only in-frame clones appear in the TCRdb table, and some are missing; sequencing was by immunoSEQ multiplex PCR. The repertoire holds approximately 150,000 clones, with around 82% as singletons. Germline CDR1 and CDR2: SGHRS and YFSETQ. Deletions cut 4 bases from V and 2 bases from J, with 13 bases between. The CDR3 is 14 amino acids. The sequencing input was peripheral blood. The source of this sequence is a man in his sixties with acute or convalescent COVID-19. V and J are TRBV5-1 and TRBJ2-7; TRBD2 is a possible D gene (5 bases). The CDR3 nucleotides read TGCGCCAGCAGCCCACGGACTGAACCCTACGAGCAGTACTTC. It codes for CASSPRTEPYEQYF.